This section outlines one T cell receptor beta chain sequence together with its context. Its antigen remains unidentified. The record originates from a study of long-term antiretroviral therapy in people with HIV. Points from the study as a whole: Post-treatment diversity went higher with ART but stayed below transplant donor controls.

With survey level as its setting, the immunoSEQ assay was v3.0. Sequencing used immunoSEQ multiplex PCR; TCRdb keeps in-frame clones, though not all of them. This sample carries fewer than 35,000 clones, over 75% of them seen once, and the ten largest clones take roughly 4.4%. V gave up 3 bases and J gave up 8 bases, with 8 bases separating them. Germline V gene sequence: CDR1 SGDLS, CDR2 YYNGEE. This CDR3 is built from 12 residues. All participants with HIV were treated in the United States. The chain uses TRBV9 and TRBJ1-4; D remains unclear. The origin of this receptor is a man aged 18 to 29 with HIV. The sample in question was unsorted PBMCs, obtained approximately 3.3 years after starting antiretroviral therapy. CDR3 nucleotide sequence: TGTGCCAGCAGCGCCTTAGGGGAAAAACTGTTTTTT. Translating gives CASSALGEKLFF.